The rows below give T cell receptor beta chains drawn from one sample of a study of blood T cell repertoires in COVID-19. Produced via immunoSEQ multiplex PCR; TCRdb's table is partial and in-frame only. The sample gives around 200,000 clones, about nine tenths of which show up once; roughly 2.6% is in the top ten. Sequencing was done on a sample of PBMCs or T cells enriched from blood (not recorded which). The receptors originated from a woman in her thirties who had recovered from COVID-19. The CDR3 runs from the conserved cysteine through the conserved F or W. D genes are given only for firm matches. For some rows the clone size is stated as once, few or many, or as a class when expanded; others skip it.

>14|TRBV5-1|.|TRBJ2-5|.
TGCGCCAGCAGCTTGCGTAGCGGAGAAGAGACCCAGTACTTC
CASSLRSGEETQYF
>14|TRBV10-3|.|TRBJ1-5|.
TGTGCCATCAGTGACCCCCCCCAAACTGAGCCCCAGCATTTT
CAISDPPQTEPQHF
>15|TRBV7-9|.|TRBJ2-1|.
TGTGCCAGCAGCTTAGCGCTAATCCCGGGTCATGAGCAGTTCTTC
CASSLALIPGHEQFF
>11|TRBV29-1|.|TRBJ2-7|.
TGCAGCGTCCCCCTCAGCGGGGAGCAGTACTTC
CSVPLSGEQYF
>12|TRBV5-6|once|TRBJ2-7|TRBD1
TGTGCCAGCAGCTTAACAGGGGACGAGCAGTACTTC
CASSLTGDEQYF
>16|TRBV6-1|.|TRBJ2-3|TRBD2
TGTGCCAGCAGTGAAGTTGGATTGGGAGGGGCAGATACGCAGTATTTT
CASSEVGLGGADTQYF
>16|TRBV7-2|.|TRBJ1-2|TRBD1
TGTGCCAGCAGCGTATACAGGGGCCCTGTTGTATATGGCTACACCTTC
CASSVYRGPVVYGYTF
>12|TRBV29-1|.|TRBJ1-2|TRBD1
TGCAGCGTTGGGGACAGGGGCGATGGCTACACCTTC
CSVGDRGDGYTF
>13|TRBV2|.|TRBJ1-5|.
TGTGCCAGCAGGGCAGGAAGCAATCAGCCCCAGCATTTT
CASRAGSNQPQHF
>17|TRBV4-3|.|TRBJ2-2|TRBD2
TGCGCCAGCAGCCAAGACCTAGCGGGGGGGTGGACCGGGGAGCTGTTTTTT
CASSQDLAGGWTGELFF
>16|TRBV6-2/TRBV6-3|.|TRBJ1-1|.
TGTGCCAGCAGTTACGAAGGCAGAAGGGGGAACACTGAAGCTTTCTTT
CASSYEGRRGNTEAFF
>18|TRBV19|.|TRBJ2-3|TRBD2
TGTGCCAGTAGTATAAGTAGCGGGGGAACCGGGAACACAGATACGCAGTATTTT
CASSISSGGTGNTDTQYF
>15|TRBV19|.|TRBJ1-3|.
TGTGCCAGTAGTATTATAGGTGACGGCGGGCACACCATATATTTT
CASSIIGDGGHTIYF